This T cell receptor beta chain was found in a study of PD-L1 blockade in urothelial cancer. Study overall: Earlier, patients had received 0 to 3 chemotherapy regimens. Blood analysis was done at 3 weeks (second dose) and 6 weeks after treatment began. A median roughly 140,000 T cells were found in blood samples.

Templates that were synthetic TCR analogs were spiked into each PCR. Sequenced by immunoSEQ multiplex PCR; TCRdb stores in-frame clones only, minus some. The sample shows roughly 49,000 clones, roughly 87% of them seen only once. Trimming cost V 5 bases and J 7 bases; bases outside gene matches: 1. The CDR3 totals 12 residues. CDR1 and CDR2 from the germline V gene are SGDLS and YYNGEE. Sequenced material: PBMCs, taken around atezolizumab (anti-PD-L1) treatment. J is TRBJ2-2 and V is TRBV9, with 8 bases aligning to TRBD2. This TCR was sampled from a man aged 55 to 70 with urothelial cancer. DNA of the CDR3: TGTGCCAGCAGTCGGGGGGGCGGGGAGCTGTTTTTT. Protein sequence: CASSRGGGELFF. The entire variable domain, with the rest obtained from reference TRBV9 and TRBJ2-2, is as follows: DSGVTQTPKHLITATGQRVTLRCSPRSGDLSVYWYQQSLDQGLQFLIQYYNGEERAKGNILERFSAQQFPDLHSELNLSSLELGDSALYFCASSRGGGELFFGEGSRLTVL.